A single sample gave rise to the 25 T cell receptor beta chains below, sequenced in a study of blood T cell repertoires in COVID-19. Some clones are missing from TCRdb's copy, which holds only in-frame ones; the method was immunoSEQ multiplex PCR. The data show around 110,000 clones, with 80% seen just once and 4% to 4.5% held by the top ten. The sample consisted of peripheral blood. The receptors were sampled from a man in his 70s with acute or convalescent COVID-19.

The rearrangement joins TRBV4-1 to TRBJ1-5, with D possibly TRBD1 on 6 matching bases. Trimming stripped 0 bases from V and 6 bases from J, with 15 bases between. CDR1 and CDR2 from the germline V gene are MGHRA and YSYEKL. The CDR3 has 16 residues. DNA for the CDR3: TGCGCCAGCAGCCAAGATGTGACAGGCATAGGTCAGCCCCAGCATTTT. Translation gives CASSQDVTGIGQPQHF.

The rearrangement joins TRBV2 to TRBJ1-1, with 8 positions matching TRBD1. Germline V gene lookup returns CDR1 SNHLY and CDR2 FYNNEI. V dropped 6 bases and J dropped 1; count of bases not matched to a gene: 7. The CDR3 consists of 15 residues. CDR3 DNA: TGTGCCAGCAGCGGACAGGGTCTGGGGAACACTGAAGCTTTCTTT. This gives the protein CASSGQGLGNTEAFF.

The chain carries TRBV27 and TRBJ1-2; D is perhaps TRBD1 (5 bases). The CDR3 totals 15 residues. Germline-derived CDR1 and CDR2 are MNHEY and SMNVEV (reference sequence). The V end lost 7 bases, the J end lost 4 bases, and 19 bases lay between the germline ends. In DNA, the CDR3 is TGTGCCAGCAAGACCCTGGGGGGTGGGGGCTATGGCTACACCTTC. It codes for CASKTLGGGGYGYTF.

The V gene is TRBV10-1, the J gene TRBJ2-2; D is possibly TRBD2 (5 bases). This CDR3 is 14 amino acids long. Trimming stripped 7 bases from V and 6 bases from J, with 15 bases between. CDR1 and CDR2 (germline): WNHNN, SYGVQD (reference sequence). The CDR3 loop is CASTETRGPGELFF. The CDR3 nucleotides read TGCGCCAGCACCGAGACCCGGGGTCCCGGGGAGCTGTTTTTT.

The rearrangement joins TRBV15 to TRBJ1-6, with 8 bases identical to TRBD1. The CDR3 runs 13 residues. Germline CDR1 is LNHNV and CDR2 is YYDKDF (reference sequence). The trim removed 6 bases at V and 11 bases at J, leaving 6 bases unmatched. CDR3 sequence reads: CATSTDRVTPLHF. In DNA, the CDR3 is TGTGCCACCAGTACGGACAGGGTTACACCCCTCCACTTT.

The chain couples TRBV14 to TRBJ2-2; D might be TRBD1 (5 bases). V lost 1 base, J lost 8 bases, and 11 bases lay in between. The CDR3 sequence is 14 residues long. Germline CDR1 is SGHDN and CDR2 is FVKESK. The CDR3 bases are TGTGCCAGCAGCCAAGTAATGGGGCAGGGGGAGCTGTTTTTT. Translated: CASSQVMGQGELFF.

The chain recombines TRBV7-2 with TRBJ1-1, with D possibly TRBD1 on 6 matching bases. The V end was cut by 1 base, the J end by 6 bases, with 9 bases between. Germline loops: CDR1 SGHTA, CDR2 FQGNSA. The CDR3 spans 13 residues. CDR3 DNA sequence: TGTGCCAGCAGCTTAGGGACAGTTGCTGAAGCTTTCTTT. It is translated as CASSLGTVAEAFF.

V usage is TRBV12-3 or TRBV12-4 and J usage is TRBJ1-2; TRBD1 matches at 9 bases. Trimming removed 6 bases from V and 8 bases from J; junction bases left unmatched: 7. This CDR3 is built from 13 residues. The CDR3 reads CASSRDRVYGYTF. Written as DNA, the CDR3 is TGTGCCAGCAGCCGGGACAGGGTCTACGGCTACACCTTC.

The chain combines TRBV19 with TRBJ2-1, with TRBD2 matching over 10 bases. CDR3 length: 15 amino acids. Losses at the gene ends were 7 bases for V and 3 bases for J; bases not matched to a gene: 6. From germline, CDR1 is LNHDA and CDR2 SQIVND (reference sequence). The CDR3 here is CASTPVAGGYNEQFF. In DNA, the CDR3 is TGTGCCAGTACACCGGTAGCGGGGGGCTACAATGAGCAGTTCTTC.

The chain joins TRBV10-3 to TRBJ2-7; D remains ambiguous. The CDR3 is made up of 14 amino acids. The germline gives CDR1 ENHRY, CDR2 SYGVKD. Between the trimmed V and J ends, which lost 3 bases and 5 bases, there was a span of 14 bases. The CDR3, as DNA: TGTGCCATCAGTGATTGGCAGGCCCCCCACGAGCAGTACTTC. This sequence encodes CAISDWQAPHEQYF.

The V call is TRBV19, the J call TRBJ2-2, with TRBD1 matching 7 bases. This CDR3 comprises 14 residues. The germline V gene encodes CDR1 LNHDA and CDR2 SQIVND (reference sequence). Losses at the gene ends were 4 bases for V and 3 bases for J; bases not matched to a gene: 2. CDR3 amino acids: CASSKGQHTGELFF. The DNA for the CDR3 is TGTGCCAGTAGTAAGGGACAGCACACCGGGGAGCTGTTTTTT.

In this sample, this clone turned up many times. The chain uses TRBV10-1 and TRBJ2-3; 9 nucleotides line up with TRBD1. Germline CDR1 reads WNHNN; CDR2 reads SYGVQD (reference sequence). V lost 4 bases, J lost 2 bases, and 4 bases stayed unmatched. The length of the CDR3 is 15 residues. CDR3 in DNA: TGCGCCAGCAGTGGGGGACAGGGAACCACAGATACGCAGTATTTT. Its protein is CASSGGQGTTDTQYF.

This clone was counted only a few times. This sequence joins TRBV24-1 and TRBJ1-5; TRBD1 might be the D (5 bases). The CDR3 extends over 13 amino acids. V was clipped by 4 bases and J by 4 bases, with 7 bases between them. Germline V CDR1 and CDR2: KGHDR, SFDVKD. The CDR3 bases are TGTGCCACCAGTGAGGGACTTAATCAGCCCCAGCATTTT. This sequence encodes CATSEGLNQPQHF.

The rearrangement links TRBV5-1 to TRBJ2-5, with D uncertain. CDR3 length: 15 residues. Trimming left V 4 bases short and J 2 bases short, with 15 bases between. Germline-derived CDR1 and CDR2 are SGHRS and YFSETQ. CDR3 DNA sequence: TGCGCCAGCAGCCTAGGCCCCAAAATACAAGAGACCCAGTACTTC. As protein: CASSLGPKIQETQYF.

The chain has TRBV5-6 and TRBJ2-2; D may be TRBD1 (6 bases). Trimming stripped 4 bases from V and 0 bases from J, with 10 bases between. The CDR3 extends over 15 amino acids. Per germline, CDR1 SGHDT and CDR2 YYEEEE. CDR3 sequence reads: CASSPTGPNTGELFF. CDR3 in DNA: TGTGCCAGCAGCCCCACAGGGCCGAACACCGGGGAGCTGTTTTTT. Complete variable domain (other parts from reference TRBV5-6 and TRBJ2-2): DAGVTQSPTHLIKTRGQQVTLRCSPKSGHDTVSWYQQALGQGPQFIFQYYEEEERQRGNFPDRFSGHQFPNYSSELNVNALLLGDSALYLCASSPTGPNTGELFFGEGSRLTVL.

The V call is TRBV3-1 (or the pseudogene TRBV3-2), the J call TRBJ2-5; possibly TRBD1 for D (6 bases). Germline V gives CDR1 LGHDT, CDR2 YNNKEL (reference sequence). The V end was cut by 8 bases, the J end by 3 bases, with 16 bases between. The CDR3 length is 14 residues. CDR3 sequence: CASQGWAKEETQYF. Written as DNA, the CDR3 is TGTGCCAGCCAGGGGTGGGCGAAGGAAGAGACCCAGTACTTC.

This chain joins TRBV5-4 and TRBJ1-2, with D hard to call. CDR1 is SGHNT and CDR2 is YYREEE in the germline V gene (reference sequence). The ends were cut back, 0 bases at V and 4 bases at J, with 7 bases in the middle. The CDR3 has 13 residues. CDR3 loop: CASSLAGGYGYTF. CDR3 in DNA: TGTGCCAGCAGCTTGGCAGGAGGCTATGGCTACACCTTC.

CDR3 DNA sequence: TGCAGCGTAAACCCGATTGGCGGAGGGATGAACACTGAAGCTTTCTTT. This sequence encodes CSVNPIGGGMNTEAFF. The rearrangement uses TRBV29-1 and TRBJ1-1, with D unclear. This CDR3 has 16 amino acids. V shed 6 bases and J shed 0 bases, with 20 bases lying between them. Germline assignment: CDR1 SQVTM and CDR2 ANQGSEA.

The genes are TRBV15 and TRBJ1-1; 8 bases map to TRBD1. Trimming at V came to 5 bases and at J to 8 bases, leaving 10 bases not matched to a gene. Germline CDR1 is LNHNV and CDR2 is YYDKDF (reference sequence). This CDR3 region has 14 residues. Here the CDR3 reads CATSQPGTGWEAFF. As DNA, the CDR3 is TGTGCCACCAGCCAACCAGGGACAGGTTGGGAAGCTTTCTTT.

V usage is TRBV5-8 and J usage is TRBJ2-1, with 8 bases matching TRBD2. The CDR3 consists of 16 residues. The germline CDR1 and CDR2 sequences are SGHTS and YDEGEE. The V and J ends lost 4 bases and 5 bases, in that order; junction bases with no gene match: 11. Written as DNA, the CDR3 is TGTGCCAGCAGCGGGTGGCGGGGGGACAATGACAATGAGCAGTTCTTC. Translating gives CASSGWRGDNDNEQFF.

Of note for this clone: Germline is not matched at one junction end, which may reflect a read error. The rearrangement joins TRBV7-7 to TRBJ2-7, with TRBD1 as a possible D gene (6 bases). Germline V gene data show CDR1 as SSHAT and CDR2 as FNYEAQ (reference sequence). CDR3 length: 17 amino acids. The CDR3 DNA is TGTGCTAGCAGCCCGATATTCCCCGTGGACAGTTCGTACGAGCAGTACTTC. Translating gives CASSPIFPVDSSYEQYF.

The chain joins TRBV7-9 to TRBJ2-3, with TRBD2 as a possible D gene (6 bases). The CDR3 contains 12 residues. The germline V gene has CDR1 SEHNR and CDR2 FQNEAQ (reference sequence). Trimming pared 5 bases from V and 6 bases from J, leaving 9 bases between. This CDR3 is CASSPRGDTQYF. The CDR3 nucleotides read TGTGCCAGCAGCCCCCGGGGGGATACGCAGTATTTT.

V is TRBV7-9 and J is TRBJ2-7, with D possibly matching TRBD2 (7 bases). Germline V gene lookup returns CDR1 SEHNR and CDR2 FQNEAQ (reference sequence). The CDR3 loop spans 14 amino acids. Trimming left V 3 bases short and J 7 bases short, with 16 bases between. In nucleotides, the CDR3 is TGTGCCAGCAGCTTGGGGGAGGGGGTCTGGGAGCAGTACTTC. This translates into CASSLGEGVWEQYF.

J is TRBJ1-4 and V is TRBV4-3, with D maybe TRBD1 (6 bases). V gave up 0 bases and J gave up 2 bases, with 16 bases separating them. The CDR3 covers 18 residues. Germline assignment: CDR1 LGHNA and CDR2 YSLEER. As DNA, the CDR3 is TGCGCCAGCAGCCAAGATCTTACAGGGAGGGCGACTAATGAAAAACTGTTTTTT. Its translation is CASSQDLTGRATNEKLFF.

Only a few counts were recorded for this clone. The V call is TRBV6-2 or TRBV6-3, the J call TRBJ2-5, with D tentatively TRBD2 (6 bases). Germline-derived CDR1 and CDR2 are MNHEY and SVGEGT. The V and J ends lost 6 bases and 2 bases respectively, with 13 bases between them. CDR3 length: 14 amino acids. CDR3 bases: TGTGCCAGCAGCACGGGGGTTCTTCAAGAGACCCAGTACTTC. Its translation: CASSTGVLQETQYF.